These T cell receptor beta chains were read from a single sample in a study of cytomegalovirus exposure and HLA in healthy donors. Here immunoSEQ multiplex PCR was the method, and the copy in TCRdb shows in-frame clones only, minus some. The listing contains 200,000 to 250,000 clones. Sequenced: PBMCs. The origin of the receptors is a girl aged 2-10 years in good health and CMV-seropositive. CDR3s leave out the opening cysteine and the closing phenylalanine or tryptophan. Fields, in order: V gene, CDR3 length, J gene, CDR3 protein.

>TRBV7-9|9|TRBJ2-1
ASSPGQAQF
>TRBV28|12|TRBJ1-1
ASSLGRRGTEAF
>TRBV15|14|TRBJ2-1
ATSRDLAGGDNEQF
>TRBV27|12|TRBJ1-1
ASVGVRGKTEAF
>TRBV6-1|11|TRBJ2-7
ASSRDRVYEQY
>TRBV5-6|12|TRBJ2-3
ASSLAGAADTQY
>TRBV27|16|TRBJ2-1
ASSPQLAGVPRGNEQF
>TRBV27|11|TRBJ1-2
ASRGGQGWGYT
>TRBV6-5|11|TRBJ1-1
ASSRGRNTEAF
>TRBV28|11|TRBJ2-7
ASSTILDYEQY
>TRBV6-5|13|TRBJ2-7
ASSRSGTREYEQY
>TRBV6-1|11|TRBJ1-4
AGYLGDREKLF
>TRBV25-1|11|TRBJ2-2
ASRSTYTGELF
>TRBV10-3|14|TRBJ2-7
AISERTSVSRDEQY
>TRBV25-1|10|TRBJ2-7
ASGPDAYEQY
>TRBV5-1|15|TRBJ2-7
ASSAPSGSSISYEQY
>TRBV10-1|12|TRBJ2-2
ASSLGQATGELF
>TRBV27|11|TRBJ2-7
ASSLTGDYEQY
>TRBV14|11|TRBJ1-2
ASSRGQNYGYT
>TRBV5-1|17|TRBJ2-3
ASSLAVRGGGGGTDTQY
>TRBV6-1|11|TRBJ2-7
ASTRDRAYEQY
>TRBV13|14|TRBJ2-1
ASSSDRSSSYNEQF
>TRBV4-2|14|TRBJ2-1
ASSQVGQGIYNEQF
>TRBV28|12|TRBJ1-1
ASSFPPAATEAF
>TRBV5-8|13|TRBJ2-7
ASSFFTGSSYEQY
>TRBV6-5|11|TRBJ2-7
ASSKTVLYEQY
>TRBV7-7|14|TRBJ2-5
ASSPGLAGGGGTQY
>TRBV4-1|13|TRBJ1-5
ASSQEVEGNQPQH
>TRBV2|11|TRBJ2-1
ASSEQGYSEQF
>TRBV10-1|13|TRBJ2-7
ASSEFELAGAEQY
>TRBV7-9|15|TRBJ2-3
ASSLSDSGRATDTQY
>TRBV6-6|14|TRBJ2-7
ASSSTSSTPRYEQY